This TCR beta chain came from a study of cytomegalovirus exposure and HLA in healthy donors. Findings and caveats of the study: Immune exposure was documented only through CMV serostatus.

This clone was seen a handful of times. Its antigen is unidentified. Use of 60 Vbeta and 13 Jbeta primers characterized the PCR. Sequenced by immunoSEQ multiplex PCR; TCRdb stores in-frame clones only, minus some. The sample lists roughly 190,000 clones, over 60% occurring once. Trimming removed 0 bases from V and 7 bases from J, with 7 bases in between. The CDR3 has 13 residues. The germline V gene has CDR1 SGDLS and CDR2 YYNGEE. What was sequenced was PBMCs. This chain links TRBV9 with TRBJ2-2; D possibly corresponds to TRBD2 (5 bases). This TCR was recovered from a woman between 45 and 60 years old in good health and CMV-seronegative. The CDR3 nucleotides are TGTGCCAGCAGCGTAGGGGAGAGCGGGGAGCTGTTTTTT. This encodes CASSVGESGELFF.